This T cell receptor (beta chain) comes out of a study of Ad26.COV2.S vaccination and SARS-CoV-2 variants. Findings and limits, study-wide: Vaccinated and placebo-treated recipients had similar non-spike TCR breadth. Reportedly, spike-specific CD8+ and CD4+ T cell responses achieved substantial breadth once vaccination had taken place.

About this clone: Antigen specificity is unknown.

The protocol was immunoSEQ multiplex PCR, while the TCRdb copy is restricted to in-frame clones and leaves out a portion. The sample lists some 450,000 clones, 90% occurring once. Noted treatment: some 20 received Ad26.COV2.S at low or high dose, single or two shots; 5 received placebo; per-sample allocation not given. Sampling happened 63 days after the first vaccine or placebo injection. This CDR3 is built from 17 residues. Deletions cut 5 bases from V and 0 bases from J, with 17 bases between. Germline V lookup: CDR1 MNHEY, CDR2 SMNVEV (reference sequence). This TCR was recovered from a person between 18 and 65 years old who received the Ad26.COV2.S COVID-19 vaccine or a placebo. The chain is built from TRBV27 and TRBJ1-3; D not resolved. The sequenced sample was peripheral blood, obtained in a trial of Ad26.COV2.S vaccine versus placebo. This chain's CDR3 is CASSPLGRPLSGNTIYF. CDR3 coding DNA: TGTGCCAGCAGTCCGCTCGGACGGCCGCTCTCTGGAAACACCATATATTTT.